Included here is one TCR beta chain sequence, with context. This record belongs to a study of blood T cell repertoires in COVID-19. Trimming removed 2 bases at V and 6 bases at J, with 11 bases between. The CDR3 is 13 residues long. From germline, CDR1 is SNHLY and CDR2 FYNNEI. Using immunoSEQ multiplex PCR, the repertoire was profiled, and TCRdb retains in-frame clones only, with some absent. The sample includes 220,000 or so clones, 85% to 90% of them seen just once. This study enrolled people aged about 18 to 100 from about two dozen US geographic areas. This sequence was found in a man aged 50-59 years who had been exposed to COVID-19. The material sequenced was PBMCs or T cells enriched from blood (not recorded which). The rearrangement links TRBV2 to TRBJ2-7; D gene uncertain. The CDR3 loop is CASSERGLSEQYF. Written as DNA, the CDR3 is TGTGCCAGCAGTGAAAGAGGATTGAGCGAGCAGTACTTC.